Below, 8 T cell receptor beta chains from the same sample are listed, as sequenced in a study of T cells in Graves' hyperthyroidism and ophthalmopathy. TCR beta CDR3 regions were amplified from RNA transcripts. The primer set for the first-round RT-PCR of the TCR CDR3 was HTBI. Each CDR3 protein is one row after TCRdb ran MiXCR on the multiplex PCR reads. The sample lists about 340,000 distinct CDR3 sequences; 21% were seen once. The sequencing sample was made of blood. These receptors came from a woman in her fifties or sixties with Graves' hyperthyroidism.

This chain joins TRBV29-1 and TRBJ2-5; possibly TRBD1 or TRBD2 for D (5 bases each). V was shortened by 2 bases and J by 4 bases, with 11 bases between the two germline ends. This CDR3 is 13 amino acids long. The germline V gene encodes CDR1 SQVTM and CDR2 ANQGSEA. In DNA, the CDR3 is TGCAGCGTTGAAAGCCCAGGGAGAGAGACCCAGTACTTC. Its protein is CSVESPGRETQYF.

This clonotype has a handful of counts. The V call is TRBV7-2, the J call TRBJ2-5, with a possible D match to TRBD2 (5 bases). Germline V CDR1 and CDR2: SGHTA, FQGNSA. V was clipped by 5 bases and J by 2 bases, with 9 bases between them. The CDR3 loop spans 13 amino acids. Here the CDR3 DNA reads TGTGCCAGCAGCCGGCGGGCGCAAGAGACCCAGTACTTC. Protein: CASSRRAQETQYF.

This clonotype appeared many times. J is TRBJ2-3 and V is TRBV13; no clear D gene. The V and J ends lost 3 bases and 2 bases respectively, with 9 bases between them. The CDR3 runs to 14 residues. The V gene's germline CDR1 is PRHDT and CDR2 FYEKMQ (reference sequence). CDR3 protein: CASSFGRSTDTQYF. As DNA, the CDR3 is TGTGCCAGCAGCTTTGGACGCTCCACAGATACGCAGTATTTT.

The chain links TRBV12-3 or TRBV12-4 to TRBJ1-5, with D hard to call. The CDR3 is made up of 14 amino acids. V was trimmed by 6 bases and J by 0 bases, leaving 9 bases between them. The CDR3 here is CASRPGSSNQPQHF. The CDR3 DNA follows: TGTGCCAGCAGACCGGGATCTAGCAATCAGCCCCAGCATTTT.

Written as DNA, the CDR3 is TGTGCCAGCAGCCAAAGGGCGGGGGACACTGAAGCTTTCTTT. Amino acid sequence: CASSQRAGDTEAFF. The chain couples TRBV14 to TRBJ1-1; a possible D gene is TRBD1 (5 bases). Germline CDR1 SGHDN, CDR2 FVKESK. The CDR3 runs 14 residues. V lost 2 bases to trimming and J lost 3 bases, with 10 bases between them.

The chain combines TRBV29-1 with TRBJ2-1, with TRBD1 matching over 7 bases. CDR3 length equals 13 residues. After removal of 8 bases from V and 2 bases from J, the junction contained 6 bases not matched to a gene. Germline V gives CDR1 SQVTM, CDR2 ANQGSEA. The CDR3: CSIYRGPYNEQFF. CDR3 nucleotides: TGCAGCATATACAGGGGCCCCTACAATGAGCAGTTCTTC.

The table lists this clonotype with many counts. The gene calls are TRBV5-1 and TRBJ1-1; tentative D call: TRBD1 (6 bases). This CDR3 spans 14 amino acids. V lost 4 bases to trimming and J lost 1 base, with 11 bases between them. From germline, CDR1 is SGHRS and CDR2 YFSETQ. Written as DNA, the CDR3 is TGCGCCAGCAGCCAGGGGTCGTGGAACACTGAAGCTTTCTTT. Its protein is CASSQGSWNTEAFF.

This clonotype was seen ten or more times. In DNA form, the CDR3 reads TGTGCCAGCAGCGAGAGCCACTCATCGGACACTGAAGCTTTCTTT. It yields the protein CASSESHSSDTEAFF. The chain recombines TRBV11-2 with TRBJ1-1; D uncertain. Trimming shortened V by 5 bases and J by 3 bases, and 16 bases separated the two germline ends. The germline V gene has CDR1 SGHAT and CDR2 FQNNGV. This CDR3 spans 15 amino acids. The whole variable domain, remainder taken from reference TRBV11-2 and TRBJ1-1, is EAGVAQSPRYKIIEKRQSVAFWCNPISGHATLYWYQQILGQGPKLLIQFQNNGVVDDSQLPKDRFSAERLKGVDSTLKIQPAKLEDSAVYLCASSESHSSDTEAFFGQGTRLTVV.